The 6 T cell receptor beta chains presented below share a single source sample, sequenced in a study of cytomegalovirus exposure and HLA in healthy donors. The PCR contained 60 Vbeta and 13 Jbeta primers. The table came from immunoSEQ multiplex PCR; TCRdb's copy has only in-frame clones and leaves some out. Of roughly 120,000 clones in the sample, around 74% were seen once. Sequencing used PBMCs. The source is a woman between 50 and 59 years old in good health and CMV-seropositive.

CDR3: CASSADRAGQPQHF. As DNA, the CDR3 is TGTGCCAGCAGCGCCGACAGGGCCGGTCAGCCCCAGCATTTT. This rearrangement joins TRBV7-2 to TRBJ1-5; 7 nucleotides match TRBD1. V lost 5 bases, J lost 6 bases, and 7 bases stayed unmatched. The CDR3 consists of 14 residues. Germline V gene lookup returns CDR1 SGHTA and CDR2 FQGNSA.

The chain is built from TRBV18 and TRBJ1-2; D remains unclear. This CDR3 contains 16 residues. The germline gives CDR1 KGHSH, CDR2 LQKENI. V shed 2 bases and J shed 3 bases, with 16 bases lying between them. In DNA form, the CDR3 reads TGTGCCAGCTCACCATTCTCGACTTCAGAAGACTATGGCTACACCTTC. Encoded protein: CASSPFSTSEDYGYTF.

V gene TRBV5-1 combines with J gene TRBJ1-4; TRBD1 matches 10 bases. V lost 3 bases and J lost 5; bases outside the gene matches: 1. This CDR3 is 14 amino acids long. Germline V gene data show CDR1 as SGHRS and CDR2 as YFSETQ. CDR3 nucleotide sequence: TGCGCCAGCAGCTCGACAGGGGGCAATGAAAAACTGTTTTTT. Translation gives CASSSTGGNEKLFF.

The rearrangement links TRBV27 to TRBJ1-6; D remains unclear. The CDR3 has 15 amino acids. CDR1 MNHEY and CDR2 SMNVEV come from the germline V gene (reference sequence). V was cut by 5 bases and J by 0 bases, with 8 bases left in between. CDR3 sequence (DNA): TGTGCCAGCAGTAGGGCGGGCTCCTATAATTCACCCCTCCACTTT. It codes for CASSRAGSYNSPLHF.

This clone occurred once. This chain connects TRBV5-1 to TRBJ1-2; 7 nucleotides match TRBD1. The CDR3 consists of 14 residues. The V gene end was trimmed by 3 bases and the J gene end by 0 bases; junction bases not matched to a gene: 2. Germline-derived CDR1 and CDR2 are SGHRS and YFSETQ. The chain's CDR3 is CASSSGQSNYGYTF. The CDR3 DNA sequence: TGCGCCAGCAGCTCGGGACAGTCTAACTATGGCTACACCTTC.

V and J are TRBV6-5 and TRBJ1-5; 7 nucleotides line up with TRBD1. This CDR3 contains 13 residues. Germline trimming cut 8 bases from V and 2 bases from J; bases unmatched to any gene: 3. Germline CDR1 reads MNHEY; CDR2 reads SVGAGI. CDR3: CASQGGGNQPQHF. The CDR3 nucleotides are TGTGCCAGCCAGGGGGGAGGCAATCAGCCCCAGCATTTT.